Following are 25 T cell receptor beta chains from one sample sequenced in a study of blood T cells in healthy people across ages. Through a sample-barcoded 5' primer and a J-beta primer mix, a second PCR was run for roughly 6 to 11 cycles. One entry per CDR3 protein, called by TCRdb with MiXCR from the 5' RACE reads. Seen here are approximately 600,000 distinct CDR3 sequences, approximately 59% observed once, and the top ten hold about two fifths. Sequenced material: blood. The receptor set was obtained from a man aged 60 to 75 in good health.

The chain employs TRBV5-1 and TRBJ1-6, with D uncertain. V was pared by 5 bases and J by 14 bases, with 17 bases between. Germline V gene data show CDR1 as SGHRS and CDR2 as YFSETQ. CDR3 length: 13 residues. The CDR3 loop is CASSQSSLEALHF. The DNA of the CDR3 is TGCGCCAGCAGTCAATCGTCCTTGGAGGCCCTCCACTTT. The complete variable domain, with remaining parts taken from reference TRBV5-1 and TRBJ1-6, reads KAGVTQTPRYLIKTRGQQVTLSCSPISGHRSVSWYQQTPGQGLQFLFEYFSETQRNKGNFPGRFSGRQFSNSRSEMNVSTLELGDSALYLCASSQSSLEALHFGNGTRLTVT.

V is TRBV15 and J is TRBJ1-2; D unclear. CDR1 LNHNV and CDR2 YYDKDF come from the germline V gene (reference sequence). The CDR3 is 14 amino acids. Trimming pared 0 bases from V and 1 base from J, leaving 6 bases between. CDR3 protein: CATSRDRVNYGYTF. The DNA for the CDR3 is TGTGCCACCAGCAGAGATCGTGTTAACTATGGCTACACCTTC.

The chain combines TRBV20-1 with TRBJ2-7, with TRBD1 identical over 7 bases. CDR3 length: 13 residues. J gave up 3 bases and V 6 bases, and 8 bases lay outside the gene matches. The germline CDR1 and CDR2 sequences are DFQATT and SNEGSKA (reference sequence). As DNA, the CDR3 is TGCAGTGCCGAGGGGACAGCCTTCTACGAGCAGTACTTC. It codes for CSAEGTAFYEQYF.

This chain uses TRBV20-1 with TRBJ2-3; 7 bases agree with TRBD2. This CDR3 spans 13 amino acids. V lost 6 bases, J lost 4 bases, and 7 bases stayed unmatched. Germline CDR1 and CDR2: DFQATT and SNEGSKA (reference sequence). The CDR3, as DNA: TGCAGTGCCCACCCCGGGGGGTCAGATACGCAGTATTTT. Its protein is CSAHPGGSDTQYF.

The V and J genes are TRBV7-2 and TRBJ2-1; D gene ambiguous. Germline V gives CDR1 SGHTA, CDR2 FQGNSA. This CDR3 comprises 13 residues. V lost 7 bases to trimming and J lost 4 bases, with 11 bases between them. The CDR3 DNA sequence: TGTGCCAGCACCCTGTTCGGGTACAATGAGCAGTTCTTC. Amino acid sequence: CASTLFGYNEQFF.

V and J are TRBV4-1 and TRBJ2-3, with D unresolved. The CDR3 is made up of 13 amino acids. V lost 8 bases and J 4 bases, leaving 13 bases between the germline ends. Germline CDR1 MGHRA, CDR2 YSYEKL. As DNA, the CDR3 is TGCGCCAGCGGCCGAGGACGTGCAGATACGCAGTATTTT. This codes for CASGRGRADTQYF.

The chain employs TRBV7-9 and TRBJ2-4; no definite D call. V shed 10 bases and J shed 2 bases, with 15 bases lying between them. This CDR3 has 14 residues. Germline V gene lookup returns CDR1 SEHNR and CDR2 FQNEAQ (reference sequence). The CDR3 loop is CATDEVHTKNIQYF. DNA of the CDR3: TGTGCCACGGATGAGGTACACACCAAAAACATTCAGTACTTC.

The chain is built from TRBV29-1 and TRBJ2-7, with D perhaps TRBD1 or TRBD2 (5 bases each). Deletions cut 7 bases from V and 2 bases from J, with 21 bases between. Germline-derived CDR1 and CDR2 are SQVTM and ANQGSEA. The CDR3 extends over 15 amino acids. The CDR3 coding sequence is TGCAGCGCCCTAAACCGGGACGTCGTCACCTACGAGCAGTACTTC. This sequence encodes CSALNRDVVTYEQYF.

The CDR3 DNA reads TGTGCCAGCAGTTCAGGACAGGGAGGGGCAGATACGCAGTATTTT. This sequence encodes CASSSGQGGADTQYF. The V call is TRBV2, the J call TRBJ2-3, with D tentatively TRBD1 (8 bases). V was pared by 5 bases and J by 4 bases, with 16 bases between. The CDR3 runs to 15 residues. CDR1 and CDR2 (germline): SNHLY, FYNNEI.

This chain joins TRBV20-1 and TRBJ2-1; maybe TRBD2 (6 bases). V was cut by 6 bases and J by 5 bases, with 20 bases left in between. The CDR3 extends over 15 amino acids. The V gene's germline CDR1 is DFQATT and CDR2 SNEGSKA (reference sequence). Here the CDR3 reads CSAGFPGLMNNEQFF. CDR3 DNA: TGCAGTGCCGGATTTCCGGGACTTATGAACAATGAGCAGTTCTTC.

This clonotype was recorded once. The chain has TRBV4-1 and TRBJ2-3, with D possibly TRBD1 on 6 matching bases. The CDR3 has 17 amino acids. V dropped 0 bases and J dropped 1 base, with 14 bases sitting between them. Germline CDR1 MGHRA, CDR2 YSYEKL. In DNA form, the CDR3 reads TGCGCCAGCAGCCAAGAATACTGGACAGCCCGCACAGATACGCAGTATTTT. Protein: CASSQEYWTARTDTQYF.

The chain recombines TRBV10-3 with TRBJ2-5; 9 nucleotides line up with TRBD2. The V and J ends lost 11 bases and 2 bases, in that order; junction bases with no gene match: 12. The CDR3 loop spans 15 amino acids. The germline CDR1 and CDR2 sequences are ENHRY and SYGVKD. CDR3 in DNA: TGTGCCTCCAGGGGAGGGCTAGCGGGGCAAGAGACCCAGTACTTC. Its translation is CASRGGLAGQETQYF.

The CDR3 is CASTRTGTLQETQYF. In nucleotides, the CDR3 is TGTGCCAGCACCCGGACAGGGACCCTCCAAGAGACCCAGTACTTC. The chain carries TRBV6-5 and TRBJ2-5; 8 positions agree with TRBD1. Germline V gene data show CDR1 as MNHEY and CDR2 as SVGAGI. Trimming cost V 7 bases and J 1 base; bases outside gene matches: 8. This CDR3 contains 15 residues.

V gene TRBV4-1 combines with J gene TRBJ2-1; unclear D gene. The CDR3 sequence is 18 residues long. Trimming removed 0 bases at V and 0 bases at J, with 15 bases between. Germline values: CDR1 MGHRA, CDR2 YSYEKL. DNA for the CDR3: TGCGCCAGCAGCCAAGATAGGCGGCGATATAGCTCCTACAATGAGCAGTTCTTC. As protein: CASSQDRRRYSSYNEQFF.

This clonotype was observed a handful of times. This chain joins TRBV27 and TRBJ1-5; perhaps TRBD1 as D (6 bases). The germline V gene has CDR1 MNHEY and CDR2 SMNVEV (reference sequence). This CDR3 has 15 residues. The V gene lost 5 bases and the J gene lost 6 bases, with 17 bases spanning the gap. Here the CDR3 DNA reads TGTGCCAGCAGTCCACCGGGGAGGGGGACTCAGCCCCAGCATTTT. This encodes CASSPPGRGTQPQHF.

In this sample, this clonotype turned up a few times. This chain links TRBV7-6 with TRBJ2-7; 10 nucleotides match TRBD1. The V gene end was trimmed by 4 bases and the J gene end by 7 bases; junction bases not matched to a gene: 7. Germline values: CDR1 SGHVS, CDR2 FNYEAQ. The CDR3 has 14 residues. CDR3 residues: CASSSGQGGDEQYF. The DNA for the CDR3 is TGTGCCAGCAGCTCCGGACAGGGGGGCGATGAGCAGTACTTC.

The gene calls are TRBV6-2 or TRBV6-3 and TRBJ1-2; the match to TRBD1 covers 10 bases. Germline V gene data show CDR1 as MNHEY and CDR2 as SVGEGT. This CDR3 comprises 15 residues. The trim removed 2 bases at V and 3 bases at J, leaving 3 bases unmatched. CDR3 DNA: TGTGCCAGCAGTTACGATGGACAGGGGGACTATGGCTACACCTTC. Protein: CASSYDGQGDYGYTF.

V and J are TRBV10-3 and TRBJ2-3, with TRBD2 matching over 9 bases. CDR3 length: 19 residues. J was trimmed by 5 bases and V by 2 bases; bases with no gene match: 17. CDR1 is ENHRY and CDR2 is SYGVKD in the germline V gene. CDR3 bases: TGTGCCATCAGTGAGAGGGCCAGAACTATAGCGGGAGATGGAGATACGCAGTATTTT. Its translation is CAISERARTIAGDGDTQYF.

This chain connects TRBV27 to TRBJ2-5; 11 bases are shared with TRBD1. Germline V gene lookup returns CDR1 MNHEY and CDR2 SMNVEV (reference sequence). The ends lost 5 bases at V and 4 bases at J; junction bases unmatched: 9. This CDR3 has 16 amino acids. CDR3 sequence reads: CASSPRTGGVGETQYF. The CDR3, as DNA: TGTGCCAGCAGTCCCCGGACAGGGGGCGTAGGAGAGACCCAGTACTTC.

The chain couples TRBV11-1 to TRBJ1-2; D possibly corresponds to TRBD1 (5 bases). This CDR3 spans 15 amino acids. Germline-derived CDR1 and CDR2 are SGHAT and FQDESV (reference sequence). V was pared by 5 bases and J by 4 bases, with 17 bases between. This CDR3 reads CASSRSVAGSYGYTF. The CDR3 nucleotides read TGTGCCAGCAGCCGATCGGTGGCAGGGTCCTATGGCTACACCTTC.

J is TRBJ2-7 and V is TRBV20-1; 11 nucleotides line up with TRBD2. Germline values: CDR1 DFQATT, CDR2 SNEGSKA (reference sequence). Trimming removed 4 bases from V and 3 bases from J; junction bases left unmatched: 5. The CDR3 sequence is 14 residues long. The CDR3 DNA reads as TGCAGTGCTAACACGGGACTAGCGGACTACGAGCAGTACTTC. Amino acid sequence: CSANTGLADYEQYF.

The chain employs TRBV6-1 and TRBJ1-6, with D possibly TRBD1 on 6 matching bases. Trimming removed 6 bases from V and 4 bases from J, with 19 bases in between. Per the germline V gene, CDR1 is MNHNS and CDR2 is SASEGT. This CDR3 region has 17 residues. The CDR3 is CASRNKTPGQYNSPLHF. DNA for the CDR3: TGTGCCAGCAGGAACAAAACTCCGGGACAATATAATTCACCCCTCCACTTT.

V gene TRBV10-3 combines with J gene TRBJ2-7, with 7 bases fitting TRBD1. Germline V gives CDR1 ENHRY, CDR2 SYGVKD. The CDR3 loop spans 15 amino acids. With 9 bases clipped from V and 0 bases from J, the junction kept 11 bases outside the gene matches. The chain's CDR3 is CAMGKSQGSSYEQYF. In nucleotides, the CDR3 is TGTGCCATGGGTAAATCACAGGGGTCCTCCTACGAGCAGTACTTC.

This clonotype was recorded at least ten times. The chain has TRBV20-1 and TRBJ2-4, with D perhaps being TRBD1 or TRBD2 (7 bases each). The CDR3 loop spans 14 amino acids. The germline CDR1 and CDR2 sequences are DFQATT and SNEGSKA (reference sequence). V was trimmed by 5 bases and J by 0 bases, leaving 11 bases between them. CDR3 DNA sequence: TGCAGTGCTTGCAGGGGGGGAGCCAAAAACATTCAGTACTTC. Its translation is CSACRGGAKNIQYF.

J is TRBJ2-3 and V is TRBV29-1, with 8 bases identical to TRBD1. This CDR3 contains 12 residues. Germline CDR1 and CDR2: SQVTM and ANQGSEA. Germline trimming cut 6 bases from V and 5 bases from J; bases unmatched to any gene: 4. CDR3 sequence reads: CSVGQGRDTQYF. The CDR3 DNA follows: TGCAGCGTAGGACAGGGAAGAGATACGCAGTATTTT.